The following is a T cell receptor (beta chain) sequence with its context. The antigen is not known. These data are taken from a study of T-cell reconstitution after alpha-beta-depleted transplantation in children. Study-wide findings and caveats: In some patients, recipient T cells and intrathymic progenitors surviving conditioning explained high day-60 diversity.

Construction of the TCRbeta library involved unique molecular identifiers. TCRdb re-called the PCR reads through MiXCR, storing one row per CDR3 protein. The data contain about 460,000 distinct CDR3 sequences, over 10% of them singletons. This receptor was taken from a female patient aged 2-9 years who had a stem cell transplant for aplastic anemia, so the T cells may come from the graft donor. The material was PBMCs, mostly from graft donor cells, obtained 180 days after TCRalphabeta/CD19-depleted stem cell transplant.

CDR3 amino acids: CASSEFGGNIQYF. The DNA for the CDR3 is TGTGCCAGCAGTGAATTTGGGGGGAACATTCAGTACTTC. J is TRBJ2-4 and V is TRBV25-1, with D possibly matching TRBD2 (6 bases). Germline V gives CDR1 MGHDK, CDR2 SYGVNS. There are 13 residues in the CDR3. The V gene lost 1 base and the J gene lost 7 bases, with 8 bases spanning the gap.